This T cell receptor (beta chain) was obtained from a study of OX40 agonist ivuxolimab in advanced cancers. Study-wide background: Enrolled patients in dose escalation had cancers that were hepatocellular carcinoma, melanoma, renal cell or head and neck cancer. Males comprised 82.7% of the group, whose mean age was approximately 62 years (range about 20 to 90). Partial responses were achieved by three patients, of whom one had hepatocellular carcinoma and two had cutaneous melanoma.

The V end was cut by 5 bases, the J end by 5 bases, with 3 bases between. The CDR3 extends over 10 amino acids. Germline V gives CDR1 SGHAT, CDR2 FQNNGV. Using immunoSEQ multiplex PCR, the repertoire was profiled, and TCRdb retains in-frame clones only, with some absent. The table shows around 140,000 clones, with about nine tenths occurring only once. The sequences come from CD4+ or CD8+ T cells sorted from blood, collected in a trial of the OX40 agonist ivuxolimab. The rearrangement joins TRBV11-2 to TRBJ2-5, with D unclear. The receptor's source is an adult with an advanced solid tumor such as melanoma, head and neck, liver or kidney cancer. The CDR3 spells CASSGETQYF. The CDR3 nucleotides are TGTGCCAGCAGCGGGGAGACCCAGTACTTC.